A selection of T cell receptor beta chains follows, all from one sample in a study of shared clonotypes between healthy human individuals. Generated by immunoSEQ multiplex PCR, the TCRdb table keeps only in-frame clones and is missing some. The sample lists approximately 2,000,000 clones, about 93% occurring once. The sequenced material came from naive CD8+ T cells from PBMCs. The receptor set was obtained from a man between 18 and 35 years old in good health. Some clones in this sample may be carry-over from other donors' samples. Each CDR3 is given with its conserved first and last residue. The D gene is left open where the match is weak. Clone size is not always given. Where it is, it says once, few, many or a class for expanded clones.

TRBV19,TRBD1,TRBJ1-4,-,TGTGCCAGTAGCCTAATGGGACAGGGATTAAATGAAAAACTGTTTTTT,CASSLMGQGLNEKLFF
TRBV9,-,TRBJ1-2,-,TGTGCCAGCAGCTTAGGGACCAACAACTATGGCTACACCTTC,CASSLGTNNYGYTF
TRBV29-1,-,TRBJ1-2,-,TGCAGCGTTGAAACGGGGGTCCGGGCGGGCTACACCTTC,CSVETGVRAGYTF
TRBV7-9,-,TRBJ2-5,-,TGTGCCAGCAGCTTCGGAGCGGGACATTGGGAGACCCAGTACTTC,CASSFGAGHWETQYF
TRBV29-1,-,TRBJ1-1,-,TGCAGCGTTGTGGTCGGCACTGAAGCTTTCTTT,CSVVVGTEAFF
TRBV13,TRBD1,TRBJ1-5,-,TGTGCCAGCAGCCTCCATGGGACAGCCAGCAATCAGCCCCAGCATTTT,CASSLHGTASNQPQHF
TRBV7-9,TRBD2,TRBJ2-1,-,TGTGCCAGCAGCGGCGGACTAGCGGGAGCCTACAATGAGCAGTTCTTC,CASSGGLAGAYNEQFF
TRBV28,-,TRBJ1-5,-,TGTGCCAGCAGTTCCCTCATAGGCAATCAGCCCCAGCATTTT,CASSSLIGNQPQHF
TRBV27,-,TRBJ1-1,once,TGTGCCAGCAGTTTCTTCCCCGCAGGCACTTCGGGCACTGAAGCTTTCTTT,CASSFFPAGTSGTEAFF
TRBV29-1,TRBD2,TRBJ2-7,-,TGCAGCGTTGAGGCGGGAGGGCCCTACGAGCAGTACTTC,CSVEAGGPYEQYF
TRBV2,-,TRBJ2-6,-,TGTGCCAGCAGTGCTAGGGTCGGACAAAGATATGGGGCCAACGTCCTGACTTTC,CASSARVGQRYGANVLTF
TRBV6-1,-,TRBJ2-7,-,TGTGCCAGCAGCGCTGCGGTAAGGACGGGGATCGAGCAGTACTTC,CASSAAVRTGIEQYF
TRBV28,TRBD2,TRBJ2-5,-,TGTGCCAGCAGCCCCAGACTAGCGGGAGGGGGGATTGGAGAGACCCAGTACTTC,CASSPRLAGGGIGETQYF
TRBV20-1,-,TRBJ1-5,-,TGCAGTGTGGGGGGTTTCCAGCCCCAGCATTTT,CSVGGFQPQHF
TRBV5-6,TRBD2,TRBJ2-1,-,TGTGCCAGCAGCTTGTTAGCTAGCGGGGACAATGAGCAGTTCTTC,CASSLLASGDNEQFF
TRBV28,TRBD2,TRBJ2-2,few,TGTGCCGCTAGCGGTCCGAACACCGGGGAGCTGTTTTTT,CAASGPNTGELFF
TRBV27,-,TRBJ1-1,-,TGTGCCAGCAGTTTATGGGGTTTGAGGGGGGAAGCTTTCTTT,CASSLWGLRGEAFF
TRBV7-9,TRBD2,TRBJ2-1,-,TGTGCCAGCAGCACTCTACTAGAAGCGGGAGGGCCCGAGCGCAATGAGCAGTTCTTC,CASSTLLEAGGPERNEQFF
TRBV30,-,TRBJ1-1,few,TGTGCCTGGAATCCACACAACACTGAAGCTTTCTTT,CAWNPHNTEAFF
TRBV7-9,TRBD1,TRBJ2-7,-,TGTGCCAGCAGCTCTGGGACAGACTACGAGCAGTACTTC,CASSSGTDYEQYF
TRBV28,TRBD1,TRBJ2-5,-,TGTGCCAGCAGTACCCGGACAGGGGGATCCCAAGAGACCCAGTACTTC,CASSTRTGGSQETQYF
TRBV9,TRBD1,TRBJ2-7,-,TGTGCCAGCAGCGCGGTGAGGGACAGCCCAACCTACGAGCAGTACTTC,CASSAVRDSPTYEQYF
TRBV7-6,-,TRBJ2-3,-,TGTGCCAGCAGCTTATCAGATACGCAGTATTTT,CASSLSDTQYF
TRBV6-5,-,TRBJ2-7,-,TGTGCCAGCAGCTTTTTAGGTCGCACAGTTGGGGAGCAGTACTTC,CASSFLGRTVGEQYF
TRBV28,-,TRBJ2-3,once,TGTGCCAGCAGTTTAAGTGAGGAGGGCAGCACAGATACGCAGTATTTT,CASSLSEEGSTDTQYF
TRBV11-2,-,TRBJ2-7,-,TGTGCCAGCAGCTTAGGGTCGCGGGGCGAGCAGTACTTC,CASSLGSRGEQYF
TRBV9,-,TRBJ2-1,once,TGTGCCAGCACAGGGGGGGACAATGAGCAGTTCTTC,CASTGGDNEQFF
TRBV7-9,-,TRBJ1-3,-,TGTGCCAGCAGCTTACAGGTTTCTGGAAACACCATATATTTT,CASSLQVSGNTIYF
TRBV6-4,-,TRBJ2-5,-,TGTGCCAGCAGTTTAGTTCCAAGCCTGGATCAAGAGACCCAGTACTTC,CASSLVPSLDQETQYF
TRBV14,-,TRBJ2-4,-,TGTGCCAGCAGCCAAGTTTGGTGGGATCAGTACTTC,CASSQVWWDQYF
TRBV27,-,TRBJ2-7,-,TGTGCCAGCAGTTTATATGGGGGGTACGAGCAGTACTTC,CASSLYGGYEQYF
TRBV7-6,TRBD1,TRBJ2-7,-,TGTGCCAGCAGCCCCGGGACAGGGGCCTACGAGCAGTACTTC,CASSPGTGAYEQYF
TRBV27,TRBD1,TRBJ2-1,once,TGTGCCAGCAGTCTCCGGACAGGGGGGAATGAGCAGTTCTTC,CASSLRTGGNEQFF
TRBV7-8,-,TRBJ2-5,-,TGTGCCAGCAGCCACCCCCCCTCCCCCCAAGAGACCCAGTACTTC,CASSHPPSPQETQYF
TRBV13,-,TRBJ2-7,-,TGTGCCAGCAGTCGAGTACGAGGAGCCGAGCAGTACTTC,CASSRVRGAEQYF
TRBV6-1,-,TRBJ2-7,-,TGTGCCAGCAGTCCTCTATACGAGCAGTACTTC,CASSPLYEQYF
TRBV5-4,TRBD1,TRBJ2-7,-,TGTGCCAGCAGCTTGGCTGTTATCCGGGACAGGGGCTACGAGCAGTACTTC,CASSLAVIRDRGYEQYF
TRBV7-6,TRBD1,TRBJ1-3,-,TGTGCCAGCAGCTTAGCTGAGGAAAGACAGGGGGCCATATATTTT,CASSLAEERQGAIYF
TRBV5-4,-,TRBJ2-7,-,TGTGCCAGCAGCTTGATAGGTGGCGAGCAGTACTTC,CASSLIGGEQYF
TRBV4-3,TRBD2,TRBJ2-1,-,TGCGCCAGCAGCCCGACCGTGGGTAGCGGGATATTCAATGAGCAGTTCTTC,CASSPTVGSGIFNEQFF
TRBV29-1,-,TRBJ2-6,-,TGCAGCGTTGAAGGTACACAGCTCTCTGGGGCCAACGTCCTGACTTTC,CSVEGTQLSGANVLTF
TRBV19,TRBD1,TRBJ2-3,-,TGTGCCAGTAGTAAAAGAACAGGGGGCGCAGGTTTTCGGGAGTGGACAGATACGCAGTATTTT,CASSKRTGGAGFREWTDTQYF
TRBV5-1,-,TRBJ1-3,-,TGCGCCAGCAGCTGGAGGCAGGGGTTAGAGGGAAACACCATATATTTT,CASSWRQGLEGNTIYF
TRBV11-2,-,TRBJ2-5,-,TGTGCCAGCAGCCCCCCCGGGAGTGGTCAAGAGACCCAGTACTTC,CASSPPGSGQETQYF